This paragraph covers one T cell receptor (beta chain) sequence. This clonotype has only a few counts. Its antigen has not been determined. No base qualities exist here, and no much larger clone lies one base off it. This record comes from a study of CD8 T cells in ankylosing spondylitis (TCRdb year 2017). Some background on the complete study: The study profiled T cell receptor beta repertoires in healthy donors and ankylosing spondylitis patients to find disease-linked TCR variants. The full study cohort was made up of 20 to 25 ankylosing spondylitis patients and roughly 100 healthy donors. Peripheral blood was sampled, and synovial fluid was also collected from ankylosing spondylitis patients.

What the study reported, not specific to this receptor: The disease-linked clones were reported to be significantly enriched in matched synovial fluid samples from ankylosing spondylitis patients. A CD8+ phenotype was shown by the disease-linked clones, which were found at relatively low frequencies in peripheral blood. Some motif variants were previously reported in synovial fluid and blood of reactive arthritis patients, suggesting common disease-initiation mechanisms. Blood from ankylosing spondylitis patients appeared to be characterized by a TCR beta motif made up of eight highly homologous amino acid variants.

Synovial fluid samples were paired with blood samples taken from the same ankylosing spondylitis patients. The sequencing machine was an Illumina HiSeq 2500. TCR beta libraries were prepared by quantitative 5'-RACE with molecular barcodes. The paper's processing steps were these. A new computational method, built on a probabilistic model of VDJ rearrangement, was used to identify disease-linked TCR variants. Through fastp at Q25 and MiXCR, TCRdb rebuilt clones from the public reads, retaining in-frame beta chains. A single entry per CDR3 protein holds the most common genes and DNA from its merged rows. TCRdb, rather than the study authors, made the V and J calls. This sample comprises about 160,000 distinct CDR3 sequences, under 45% of them detected only once. Approximately 16% of the sample is held by the ten biggest clonotypes. Trimming at the junction amounts to 5 bases on V and 5 bases on J, and the germline ends lie 12 bases apart. From its cysteine to its phenylalanine, the CDR3 spans 13 amino acids. The DNA shown is the 39-base CDR3, in frame from base 1.

Rearrangement joined TRBV12-3 or TRBV12-4 to TRBJ1-1; no D gene call is confident. Input material: synovial fluid, either unsorted or a sorted T cell fraction (not recorded which). This TCR derives from a male donor with ankylosing spondylitis. The base sequence is TGTGCCAGCAGTATACGAAGGGTTACTGAAGCTTTCTTT. Its protein is CASSIRRVTEAFF.